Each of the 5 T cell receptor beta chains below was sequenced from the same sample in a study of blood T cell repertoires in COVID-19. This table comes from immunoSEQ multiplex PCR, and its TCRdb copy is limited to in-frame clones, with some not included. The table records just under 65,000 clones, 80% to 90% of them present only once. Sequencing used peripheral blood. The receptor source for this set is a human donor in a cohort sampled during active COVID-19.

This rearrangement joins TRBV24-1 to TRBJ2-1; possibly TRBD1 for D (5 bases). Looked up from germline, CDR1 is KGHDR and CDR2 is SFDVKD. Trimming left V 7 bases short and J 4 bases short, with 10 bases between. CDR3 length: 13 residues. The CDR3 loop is CATRSGNYNEQFF. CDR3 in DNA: TGTGCCACCAGATCAGGGAATTACAATGAGCAGTTCTTC.

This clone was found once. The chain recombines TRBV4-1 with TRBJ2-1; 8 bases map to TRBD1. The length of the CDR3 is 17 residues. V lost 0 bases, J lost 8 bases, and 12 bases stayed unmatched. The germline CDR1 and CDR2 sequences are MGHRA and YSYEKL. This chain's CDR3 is CASSQDQGANFRDEQFF. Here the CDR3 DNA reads TGCGCCAGCAGCCAAGATCAGGGGGCGAATTTTCGGGATGAGCAGTTCTTC.

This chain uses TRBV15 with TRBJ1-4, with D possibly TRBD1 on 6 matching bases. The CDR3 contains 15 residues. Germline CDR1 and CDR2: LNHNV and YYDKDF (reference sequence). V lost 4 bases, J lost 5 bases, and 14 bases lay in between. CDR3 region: CATSNSTGRNEKLFF. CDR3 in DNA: TGTGCCACCAGCAATTCGACAGGCCGCAATGAAAAACTGTTTTTT.

The CDR3 DNA sequence: TGTGCCAGCAGCTCTGGGGGAGGAGATACGCAGTATTTT. Translation: CASSSGGGDTQYF. The V and J genes are TRBV5-5 and TRBJ2-3, with a tentative D call TRBD2 (6 bases). This CDR3 contains 13 residues. The V gene's germline CDR1 is SGHKS and CDR2 YYEKEE (reference sequence). V lost 3 bases and J lost 5, with 10 bases in between.

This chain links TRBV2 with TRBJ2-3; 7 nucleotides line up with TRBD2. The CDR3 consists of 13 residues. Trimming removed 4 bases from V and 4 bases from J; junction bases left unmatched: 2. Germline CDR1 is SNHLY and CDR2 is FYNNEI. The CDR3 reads CASSGLAADTQYF. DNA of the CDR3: TGTGCCAGCAGTGGACTAGCCGCAGATACGCAGTATTTT.